Shown below are 14 T cell receptor beta chains from a single sample sequenced in a study of T cell repertoires in cytomegalovirus infection. Their antigens are not known. TCRdb re-analysed the reads in MiXCR, keeping a single row per CDR3 protein. This table holds approximately 50,000 distinct CDR3 sequences, around 18% found once. This specimen consisted of CD8+ T cells from cultured PBMCs, obtained from culture after CMV antigen stimulation. The source is a human donor in good health (CMV status not recorded). Some clones in this sample may be carry-over from other donors' samples.

V usage is TRBV19 and J usage is TRBJ1-2, with D unresolved. Deletions cut 7 bases from V and 5 bases from J, with 8 bases between. Germline CDR1 LNHDA, CDR2 SQIVND (reference sequence). The CDR3 length is 11 residues. The CDR3 sequence: CASTAGYGYTF. CDR3 nucleotide sequence: TGTGCCAGTACGGCAGGATATGGCTACACCTTC.

The chain links TRBV14 to TRBJ2-7, with TRBD1 as a possible D gene (7 bases). Germline CDR1 and CDR2: SGHDN and FVKESK. V lost 1 base and J 9 bases, leaving 19 bases between the germline ends. The CDR3 is 15 residues long. The CDR3 sequence is CASSQGVQGGPGQYF. CDR3 DNA: TGTGCCAGCAGCCAAGGCGTTCAGGGGGGTCCGGGGCAGTACTTC.

The CDR3 DNA reads TGCAGTGCTAGAGATTCCCCCTTACTAGCGGTGTCCTACGAGCAGTACTTC. It specifies CSARDSPLLAVSYEQYF. The genes are TRBV20-1 and TRBJ2-7, with 8 positions matching TRBD2. The CDR3 spans 17 residues. Germline V gives CDR1 DFQATT, CDR2 SNEGSKA (reference sequence). J lost 1 base, V lost 0 bases, and 11 bases had no gene match.

This chain links TRBV20-1 with TRBJ2-3; 7 nucleotides match TRBD1. CDR1 and CDR2 from the germline V gene are DFQATT and SNEGSKA (reference sequence). The CDR3 length is 17 residues. After removal of 3 bases from V and 3 bases from J, the junction contained 15 bases not matched to a gene. CDR3 sequence reads: CSASPIDRRQGTDTQYF. The DNA for the CDR3 is TGCAGTGCTAGTCCTATTGACCGCCGACAGGGAACAGATACGCAGTATTTT.

Concerning this clonotype itself: One end of the junction does not line up with germline, which may come from a read error. The chain employs TRBV6-5 and TRBJ2-3; D may be TRBD1 or TRBD2 (7 bases each). Germline lookup yields CDR1 MNHEY and CDR2 SVGAGI. There are 17 residues in the CDR3. This CDR3 reads CARSYPRGGGGTDTQYF. As DNA, the CDR3 is TGTGCCCGCAGTTATCCGCGGGGAGGGGGCGGCACAGATACGCAGTATTTT.

This clonotype turned up a few times. The genes are TRBV7-2 and TRBJ2-1; D is perhaps TRBD1 or TRBD2 (5 bases each). CDR1 is SGHTA and CDR2 is FQGNSA in the germline V gene. The CDR3 spans 15 residues. V was pared by 4 bases and J by 5 bases, with 15 bases between. CDR3: CASSYGTSINNEQFF. CDR3 DNA: TGTGCCAGCAGCTACGGGACCTCAATCAACAATGAGCAGTTCTTC.

This clonotype was observed many times. This chain uses TRBV7-2 with TRBJ2-7; possibly TRBD1 for D (6 bases). There are 15 residues in the CDR3. Trimming cost V 3 bases and J 3 bases, with 15 bases left between them. Per germline, CDR1 SGHTA and CDR2 FQGNSA. CDR3 in amino acids: CASSFSQEGGYEQYF. CDR3 bases: TGTGCCAGCAGCTTTTCACAAGAAGGGGGCTACGAGCAGTACTTC.

Regarding this clonotype: The CDR3 does not end in the conserved phenylalanine or tryptophan, so this is likely a read error. The rearrangement joins TRBV7-8 to TRBJ2-1; TRBD2 is a possible D gene (6 bases). The CDR3 length is 15 residues. Germline CDR1 reads SGHVS; CDR2 reads FQNEAQ. V was shortened by 1 base and J by 13 bases, with 20 bases between the two germline ends. The CDR3 nucleotides are TGTGCCAGCAGCTTAGTGGGTGATTTAGCGGAGATACAGTTCTCC. The encoded protein is CASSLVGDLAEIQFS.

This clonotype has only a few counts. The CDR3, as DNA: TGTGCCAGCAGCCAAGATTGGGGGTCCTACGAGCAGTACTTC. Protein: CASSQDWGSYEQYF. V is TRBV3-1 and J is TRBJ2-7, with D perhaps assigned TRBD1 or TRBD2 (5 bases each). Germline CDR1 LGHDT, CDR2 YNNKEL (reference sequence). The CDR3 is 14 residues long. V was cut by 0 bases and J by 1 base, with 7 bases left in between.

The chain combines TRBV27 with TRBJ2-3; 7 nucleotides agree with TRBD2. J lost 7 bases, V lost 3 bases, and 7 bases had no gene match. This CDR3 contains 14 residues. Germline V gene lookup returns CDR1 MNHEY and CDR2 SMNVEV (reference sequence). CDR3 sequence: CASSFVAGVNTQYF. In DNA form, the CDR3 reads TGTGCCAGCAGTTTTGTGGCGGGGGTGAATACGCAGTATTTT.

This clonotype was seen a handful of times. The chain combines TRBV7-9 with TRBJ2-6; no clear D. The CDR3 has 15 residues. The V gene's germline CDR1 is SEHNR and CDR2 FQNEAQ (reference sequence). V was pared by 6 bases and J by 0 bases, with 9 bases between. CDR3 bases: TGTGCCAGCAGAGCAGGAGTCTCTGGGGCCAACGTCCTGACTTTC. Translated, it gives CASRAGVSGANVLTF.

This clonotype was detected only a few times. The chain is built from TRBV4-3 and TRBJ1-6, with D hard to call. The germline CDR1 and CDR2 sequences are LGHNA and YSLEER. The CDR3 runs to 13 residues. Trimming pared 0 bases from V and 7 bases from J, leaving 4 bases between. The CDR3 DNA follows: TGCGCCAGCAGCCAAGACTGGAATTCACCCCTCCACTTT. Translating gives CASSQDWNSPLHF.

The rearrangement links TRBV7-9 to TRBJ1-2, with D maybe TRBD1 (6 bases). The CDR3 sequence is 13 residues long. The V end was cut by 5 bases, the J end by 6 bases, with 13 bases between. In germline, CDR1 is SEHNR, CDR2 FQNEAQ (reference sequence). The DNA for the CDR3 is TGTGCCAGCAGCCGCCCAGGGGCACATGGCTACACCTTC. This gives the protein CASSRPGAHGYTF.

The rearrangement links TRBV7-6 to TRBJ1-1; D is uncertain. The CDR3 has 14 residues. Trimming pared 0 bases from V and 1 base from J, leaving 6 bases between. Germline CDR1 SGHVS, CDR2 FNYEAQ. The CDR3 region is CASSLAGRNTEAFF. The DNA of the CDR3 is TGTGCCAGCAGCTTAGCGGGCAGGAACACTGAAGCTTTCTTT. The full variable domain, in which reference TRBV7-6 and TRBJ1-1 provide the parts outside the CDR3, is GAGVSQSPRYKVTKRGQDVALRCDPISGHVSLYWYRQALGQGPEFLTYFNYEAQQDKSGLPNDRFSAERPEGSISTLTIQRTEQRDSAMYRCASSLAGRNTEAFFGQGTRLTVV.